This TCR beta chain was identified during a study of cytomegalovirus exposure and HLA in healthy donors. Germline CDR1 reads SGHTA; CDR2 reads FQGNSA. The CDR3 totals 12 residues. V gave up 3 bases and J gave up 7 bases, with 10 bases separating them. PCR was performed using 60 Vbeta and 13 Jbeta primers. The assay was immunoSEQ multiplex PCR, and TCRdb's table has in-frame clones only and misses some. The sample includes under 200,000 clones, around 81% of them seen just once. The sequenced sample was PBMCs. The chain recombines TRBV7-2 with TRBJ2-7; D may be TRBD1 (6 bases). This clonotype was obtained from a woman in her 50s in good health and CMV-seronegative. The CDR3 DNA follows: TGTGCCAGCAGCTTCAGGGGCTGGGAGCAGTACTTC. Translation gives CASSFRGWEQYF.